The 23 T cell receptor beta chains reported below all come from one sample, sequenced in a study of blood T cell repertoires in COVID-19 (dated by TCRdb to about 2020). The library relied on the immunoSEQ multiplex PCR assay. Held by TCRdb, this immuneACCESS table contains in-frame sequences only and omits some clones. Under half of the omission traces to an unresolved V gene where checked; the cause of the rest is unknown. Recorded for this sample are about 100,000 clones; approximately 86% of them occurred a single time. The ten biggest clones cover approximately 1.6% of the sample. The specimen was peripheral blood. The receptors derive from an elderly man with acute or convalescent COVID-19.

The chain links TRBV27 to TRBJ2-7; possibly TRBD2 for D (6 bases). This CDR3 region has 16 residues. Per germline, CDR1 MNHEY and CDR2 SMNVEV (reference sequence). Trimming removed 8 bases from V and 3 bases from J, with 23 bases in between. The CDR3 protein is CASRRGPGEVIYEQYF. CDR3 DNA: TGTGCCAGCCGTCGAGGCCCCGGGGAGGTTATCTACGAGCAGTACTTC.

V and J are TRBV6-5 and TRBJ2-3; 9 positions match TRBD2. V shed 10 bases, J shed 1 base, and the junction held 9 bases outside the gene matches. This CDR3 is 15 amino acids long. Looked up from germline, CDR1 is MNHEY and CDR2 is SVGAGI. The CDR3 spells CATRLAASRTDTQYF. The CDR3 region has the DNA TGTGCCACCAGACTAGCGGCCTCCCGCACAGATACGCAGTATTTT.

The chain couples TRBV18 to TRBJ1-1; no clear D gene. Trimming shortened V by 1 base and J by 1 base, and 13 bases separated the two germline ends. Germline CDR1 is KGHSH and CDR2 is LQKENI. The CDR3 extends over 16 amino acids. CDR3 nucleotides: TGTGCCAGCTCACCACAGTACGGGTCAGCGAACACTGAAGCTTTCTTT. This sequence encodes CASSPQYGSANTEAFF.

The genes are TRBV11-2 and TRBJ2-1; tentative D call: TRBD2 (5 bases). The germline gives CDR1 SGHAT, CDR2 FQNNGV. The CDR3 extends over 12 amino acids. Trimming took 6 bases from V and 9 from J, leaving 12 bases between them. The CDR3 is CASSLLAFEQFF. CDR3 sequence (DNA): TGTGCCAGCAGTCTCCTAGCTTTTGAGCAGTTCTTC.

The V gene is TRBV5-1, the J gene TRBJ2-2, with D possibly matching TRBD2 (5 bases). The CDR3 covers 18 residues. Deletions cut 0 bases from V and 7 bases from J, with 22 bases between. Germline values: CDR1 SGHRS, CDR2 YFSETQ. The DNA of the CDR3 is TGCGCCAGCAGCTTGGGCCCCGTACGATTAGGGAGTTACGGGGAGCTGTTTTTT. It specifies CASSLGPVRLGSYGELFF.

This clone was counted a single time. The V call is TRBV11-2, the J call TRBJ2-1; tentative D call: TRBD2 (5 bases). The length of the CDR3 is 13 residues. The V gene lost 5 bases and the J gene lost 4 bases, with 9 bases spanning the gap. Germline V gene sequence: CDR1 SGHAT, CDR2 FQNNGV. For the CDR3, the DNA is TGTGCCAGCAGCGGGAGATCTTACAATGAGCAGTTCTTC. Translated: CASSGRSYNEQFF.

This clone was recorded only once. CDR3 amino acids: CASSPDRGLRSGANVLTF. The CDR3 coding sequence is TGTGCCAGCAGTCCCGACAGGGGGCTGCGCTCTGGGGCCAACGTCCTGACTTTC. The chain couples TRBV6-6 to TRBJ2-6; TRBD1 agrees at 10 bases. Unmatched junction bases numbered 7, after V lost 5 bases and J lost 0 bases. The CDR3 has 18 residues. The V gene's germline CDR1 is MNHNY and CDR2 SVGAGI (reference sequence).

The V call is TRBV20-1, the J call TRBJ2-1; the D is unclear. Germline V gene data show CDR1 as DFQATT and CDR2 as SNEGSKA (reference sequence). The CDR3 runs to 14 residues. V lost 3 bases, J lost 0 bases, and 9 bases lay in between. The CDR3 DNA reads TGCAGTGCTAGTGGCCAGGACTCCTACAATGAGCAGTTCTTC. Amino acid sequence: CSASGQDSYNEQFF.

V gene TRBV24-1 combines with J gene TRBJ1-1; 7 nucleotides line up with TRBD1. Germline V lookup: CDR1 KGHDR, CDR2 SFDVKD. V lost 3 bases to trimming and J lost 1 base; unmatched junction nucleotides: 4. The CDR3 is made up of 15 amino acids. The CDR3 reads CATSDPRGPNTEAFF. The CDR3 nucleotides are TGTGCCACCAGTGATCCGAGGGGGCCGAACACTGAAGCTTTCTTT.

V usage is TRBV6-1 and J usage is TRBJ2-7; D gene unclear. CDR1 MNHNS and CDR2 SASEGT come from the germline V gene. Trimming left V 2 bases short and J 7 bases short, with 21 bases between. This CDR3 comprises 16 residues. The chain's CDR3 is CASSELGSILTMEQYF. CDR3 coding DNA: TGTGCCAGCAGTGAATTGGGCTCTATACTTACGATGGAGCAGTACTTC.

The V and J genes are TRBV6-6 and TRBJ2-2; D not certain. This CDR3 spans 13 amino acids. V gave up 3 bases and J gave up 5 bases, with 7 bases separating them. Germline CDR1 is MNHNY and CDR2 is SVGAGI (reference sequence). Written as DNA, the CDR3 is TGTGCCAGCAGTTATTCTAAAACCGGGGAGCTGTTTTTT. Amino acids: CASSYSKTGELFF.

V and J are TRBV7-2 and TRBJ1-1; D is undetermined. Germline assignment: CDR1 SGHTA and CDR2 FQGNSA. Trimming took 1 base from V and 0 from J, leaving 6 bases between them. The CDR3 covers 14 residues. CDR3 DNA: TGTGCCAGCAGCTTAGTATCAGTGAACACTGAAGCTTTCTTT. Translation gives CASSLVSVNTEAFF.

The rearrangement joins TRBV27 to TRBJ1-4; 7 bases fit TRBD1. The CDR3 runs to 14 residues. Germline assignment: CDR1 MNHEY and CDR2 SMNVEV (reference sequence). V was pared by 2 bases and J by 7 bases, with 4 bases of the junction left unmatched. In DNA, the CDR3 is TGTGCCAGCAGTTTAAATGCAGGGGGTGAAAAACTGTTTTTT. Protein product: CASSLNAGGEKLFF.

The chain joins TRBV5-1 to TRBJ2-7; the match to TRBD1 covers 7 bases. Germline trimming cut 4 bases from V and 3 bases from J; bases unmatched to any gene: 4. The germline CDR1 and CDR2 sequences are SGHRS and YFSETQ. CDR3 size: 13 residues. The CDR3 loop reads CASSLGTVYEQYF. CDR3 coding DNA: TGCGCCAGCAGCCTCGGGACAGTCTACGAGCAGTACTTC.

The chain links TRBV7-2 to TRBJ1-2; 10 nucleotides line up with TRBD1. Looked up from germline, CDR1 is SGHTA and CDR2 is FQGNSA. This CDR3 is 16 amino acids long. The trim removed 4 bases at V and 7 bases at J, leaving 12 bases unmatched. This CDR3 is CASSSSWGQGTGGYTF. DNA of the CDR3: TGTGCCAGCAGCTCATCCTGGGGACAGGGGACGGGTGGCTACACCTTC. Based on the CDR3 plus reference TRBV7-2 and TRBJ1-2, the full variable domain is GAGVSQSPSNKVTEKGKDVELRCDPISGHTALYWYRQSLGQGLEFLIYFQGNSAPDKSGLPSDRFSAERTGGSVSTLTIQRTQQEDSAVYLCASSSSWGQGTGGYTFGSGTRLTVV.

Note on this clone: In the same sample, other DNA sequences code for this CDR3. The V call is TRBV30, the J call TRBJ1-2; D perhaps matches TRBD1 (5 bases). Trimming removed 2 bases from V and 8 bases from J, with 9 bases in between. Per the germline V gene, CDR1 is GTSNPN and CDR2 is SVGIG (reference sequence). CDR3 length: 11 amino acids. The CDR3: CAWSRGGGYTF. CDR3 coding DNA: TGTGCCTGGAGTCGCGGGGGAGGCTACACCTTC.

V usage is TRBV28 and J usage is TRBJ1-5, with 7 bases identical to TRBD1. The CDR3 totals 16 residues. CDR1 and CDR2 (germline): MDHEN, SYDVKM. After removal of 6 bases from V and 1 base from J, the junction contained 9 bases not matched to a gene. The CDR3 coding sequence is TGTGCCAGCAGCTTGACAGGGATAGGGAGCAATCAGCCCCAGCATTTT. Its translation: CASSLTGIGSNQPQHF.

V gene TRBV7-9 combines with J gene TRBJ2-7, with a weak D call TRBD1 (6 bases). The germline CDR1 and CDR2 sequences are SEHNR and FQNEAQ (reference sequence). This CDR3 contains 14 residues. The V end was cut by 3 bases, the J end by 5 bases, with 14 bases between. The CDR3 here is CASSFGQGNDEQYF. The CDR3 region has the DNA TGTGCCAGCAGCTTCGGGCAGGGGAACGACGAGCAGTACTTC.

CDR3 amino acids: CASSLSGTDTQYF. The CDR3 DNA reads TGCGCCAGCAGCTTGTCTGGCACAGATACGCAGTATTTT. The chain carries TRBV5-1 and TRBJ2-3; D remains ambiguous. The CDR3 spans 13 residues. Germline CDR1 SGHRS, CDR2 YFSETQ. V shed 1 base and J shed 1 base, with 4 bases lying between them.

The chain employs TRBV30 and TRBJ1-4; 10 bases map to TRBD1. Germline V gene sequence: CDR1 GTSNPN, CDR2 SVGIG (reference sequence). The CDR3 covers 15 residues. After removal of 1 base from V and 6 bases from J, the junction contained 5 bases not matched to a gene. This chain's CDR3 is CAWSARTGGDEKLFF. The CDR3 bases are TGTGCCTGGAGTGCTCGGACAGGGGGGGATGAAAAACTGTTTTTT. The full variable domain, completed using reference TRBV30 and TRBJ1-4, is SQTIHQWPATLVQPVGSPLSLECTVEGTSNPNLYWYRQAAGRGLQLLFYSVGIGQISSEVPQNLSASRPQDRQFILSSKKLLLSDSGFYLCAWSARTGGDEKLFFGSGTQLSVL.

Remarks on this clone: One end of the junction varies from germline; a read error may be responsible. J is TRBJ2-7 and V is TRBV18, with a tentative D call TRBD2 (6 bases). CDR1 is KGHSH and CDR2 is LQKENI in the germline V gene. This CDR3 contains 18 residues. The CDR3 reads CASSPLVLGGGTSYGQYF. CDR3 sequence (DNA): TGTGCCAGCTCACCCCTAGTGTTGGGAGGCGGGACCTCCTACGGGCAGTACTTC.

This rearrangement joins TRBV19 to TRBJ2-3; 9 bases align to TRBD1. CDR1 and CDR2 from the germline V gene are LNHDA and SQIVND (reference sequence). The CDR3 covers 13 residues. As DNA, the CDR3 is TGTGGCGCGGGGGACAGGGCGACAGATACGCAGTATTTT. Its translation: CGAGDRATDTQYF.

This chain connects TRBV29-1 to TRBJ2-7; 8 bases line up with TRBD1. This CDR3 has 12 residues. V shed 3 bases and J 3 bases; nucleotides not matched to a gene: 1. From germline, CDR1 is SQVTM and CDR2 ANQGSEA. CDR3 sequence: CSVEGTGYEQYF. The CDR3, as DNA: TGCAGCGTTGAGGGGACAGGCTACGAGCAGTACTTC.